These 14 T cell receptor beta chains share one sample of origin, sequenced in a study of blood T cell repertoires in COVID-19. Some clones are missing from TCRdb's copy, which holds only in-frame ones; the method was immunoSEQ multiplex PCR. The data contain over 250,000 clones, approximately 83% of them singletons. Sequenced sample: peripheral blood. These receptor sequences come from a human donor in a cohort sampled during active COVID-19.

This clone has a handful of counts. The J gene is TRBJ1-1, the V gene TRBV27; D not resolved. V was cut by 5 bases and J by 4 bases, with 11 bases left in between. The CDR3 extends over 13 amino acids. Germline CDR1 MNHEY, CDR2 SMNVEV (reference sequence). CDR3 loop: CASSLTRATEAFF. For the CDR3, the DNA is TGTGCCAGCAGTCTCACGCGGGCCACTGAAGCTTTCTTT.

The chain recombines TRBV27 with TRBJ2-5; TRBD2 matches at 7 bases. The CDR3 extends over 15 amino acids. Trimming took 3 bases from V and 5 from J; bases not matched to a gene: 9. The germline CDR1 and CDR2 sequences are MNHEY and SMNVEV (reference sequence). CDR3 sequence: CASSLGGGATETQYF. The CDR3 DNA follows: TGTGCCAGCAGTTTGGGGGGAGGGGCGACCGAGACCCAGTACTTC.

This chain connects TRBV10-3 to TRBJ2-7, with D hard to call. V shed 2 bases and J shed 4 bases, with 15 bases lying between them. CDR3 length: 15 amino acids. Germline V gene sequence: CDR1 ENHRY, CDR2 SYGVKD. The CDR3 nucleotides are TGTGCCATCAGTGAGATGGGCGCCGGTGCGTACGAGCAGTACTTC. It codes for CAISEMGAGAYEQYF.

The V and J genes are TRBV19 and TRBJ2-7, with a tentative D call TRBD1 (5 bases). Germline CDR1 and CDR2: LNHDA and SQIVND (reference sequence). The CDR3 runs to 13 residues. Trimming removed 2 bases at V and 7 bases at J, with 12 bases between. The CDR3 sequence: CASSIQGSGEQYF. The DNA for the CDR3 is TGTGCCAGTAGTATACAGGGCTCCGGGGAGCAGTACTTC.

CDR3 sequence: CASSLGPASPVYF. In DNA, the CDR3 is TGTGCCAGCAGTCTTGGGCCAGCCTCACCCGTTTACTTC. The chain uses TRBV5-8 and TRBJ2-7; D unresolved. The V end was cut by 5 bases, the J end by 13 bases, with 22 bases between. The CDR3 extends over 13 amino acids. Germline assignment: CDR1 SGHTS and CDR2 YDEGEE.

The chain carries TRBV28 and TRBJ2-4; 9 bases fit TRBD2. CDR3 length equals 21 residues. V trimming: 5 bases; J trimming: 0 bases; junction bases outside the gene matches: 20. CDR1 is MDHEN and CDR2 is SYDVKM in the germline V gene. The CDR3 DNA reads TGTGCCAGCAGTCCCCTCAACAAGGACCGCGGGAGGGCCGGAGCCAAAAACATTCAGTACTTC. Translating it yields CASSPLNKDRGRAGAKNIQYF.

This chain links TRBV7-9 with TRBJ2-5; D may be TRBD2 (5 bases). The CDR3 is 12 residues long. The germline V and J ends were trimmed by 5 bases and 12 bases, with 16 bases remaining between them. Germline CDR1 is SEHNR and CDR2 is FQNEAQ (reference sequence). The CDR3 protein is CASSPMGDKEYF. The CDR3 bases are TGTGCCAGCAGCCCCATGGGAGACAAAGAGTACTTC.

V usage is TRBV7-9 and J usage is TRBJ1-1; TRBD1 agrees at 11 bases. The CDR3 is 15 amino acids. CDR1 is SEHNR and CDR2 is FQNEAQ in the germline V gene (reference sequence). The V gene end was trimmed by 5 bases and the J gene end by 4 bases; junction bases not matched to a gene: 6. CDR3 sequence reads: CASSGWDRGSTEAFF. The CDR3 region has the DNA TGTGCCAGCAGCGGCTGGGACAGGGGGAGCACTGAAGCTTTCTTT.

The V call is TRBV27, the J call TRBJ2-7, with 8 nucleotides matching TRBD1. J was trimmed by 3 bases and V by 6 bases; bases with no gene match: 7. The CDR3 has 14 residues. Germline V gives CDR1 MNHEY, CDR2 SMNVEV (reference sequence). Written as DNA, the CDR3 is TGTGCCAGCAGGGACAGGGTGAGACTCTACGAGCAGTACTTC. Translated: CASRDRVRLYEQYF.

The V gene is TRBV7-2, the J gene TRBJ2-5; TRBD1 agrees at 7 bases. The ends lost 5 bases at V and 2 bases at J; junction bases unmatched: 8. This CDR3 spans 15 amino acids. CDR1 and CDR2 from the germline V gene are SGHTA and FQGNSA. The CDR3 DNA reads TGTGCCAGCAGCGCCACCCGGGACAGACAAGAGACCCAGTACTTC. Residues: CASSATRDRQETQYF.

The CDR3 nucleotides are TGTGCCAGCAGTTATACTGATAATTCACCCCTCCACTTT. This encodes CASSYTDNSPLHF. The gene calls are TRBV6-5 and TRBJ1-6; D not resolved. V was shortened by 3 bases and J by 5 bases, with 5 bases between the two germline ends. The CDR3 spans 13 residues. Looked up from germline, CDR1 is MNHEY and CDR2 is SVGAGI.

The CDR3 DNA is TGTGCCAGCAGCCTGCCGGGACTAGCGGGATTTGGTGAGCAGTTCTTC. Translated: CASSLPGLAGFGEQFF. The chain links TRBV11-3 to TRBJ2-1; 13 nucleotides line up with TRBD2. The CDR3 sequence is 16 residues long. Germline V CDR1 and CDR2: SGHNT, YENEEA. J was trimmed by 9 bases and V by 5 bases; bases with no gene match: 10.

CDR3 amino acids: CASSWTSPDEQYF. The CDR3 DNA sequence: TGTGCCAGCAGCTGGACTAGCCCTGACGAGCAGTACTTC. This chain uses TRBV7-9 with TRBJ2-7; 8 bases map to TRBD2. The germline CDR1 and CDR2 sequences are SEHNR and FQNEAQ (reference sequence). Unmatched junction bases numbered 4, after V lost 4 bases and J lost 5 bases. CDR3 length: 13 residues. The variable domain in full, completed from reference TRBV7-9 and TRBJ2-7, reads DTGVSQNPRHKITKRGQNVTFRCDPISEHNRLYWYRQTLGQGPEFLTYFQNEAQLEKSRLLSDRFSAERPKGSFSTLEIQRTEQGDSAMYLCASSWTSPDEQYFGPGTRLTVT.

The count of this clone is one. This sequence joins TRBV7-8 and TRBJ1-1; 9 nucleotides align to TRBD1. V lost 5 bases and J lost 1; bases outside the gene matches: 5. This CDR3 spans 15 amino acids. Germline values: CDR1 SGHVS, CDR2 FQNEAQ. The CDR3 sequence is CASSLGTGRNTEAFF. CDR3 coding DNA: TGTGCCAGCAGCCTAGGGACAGGGAGGAACACTGAAGCTTTCTTT.